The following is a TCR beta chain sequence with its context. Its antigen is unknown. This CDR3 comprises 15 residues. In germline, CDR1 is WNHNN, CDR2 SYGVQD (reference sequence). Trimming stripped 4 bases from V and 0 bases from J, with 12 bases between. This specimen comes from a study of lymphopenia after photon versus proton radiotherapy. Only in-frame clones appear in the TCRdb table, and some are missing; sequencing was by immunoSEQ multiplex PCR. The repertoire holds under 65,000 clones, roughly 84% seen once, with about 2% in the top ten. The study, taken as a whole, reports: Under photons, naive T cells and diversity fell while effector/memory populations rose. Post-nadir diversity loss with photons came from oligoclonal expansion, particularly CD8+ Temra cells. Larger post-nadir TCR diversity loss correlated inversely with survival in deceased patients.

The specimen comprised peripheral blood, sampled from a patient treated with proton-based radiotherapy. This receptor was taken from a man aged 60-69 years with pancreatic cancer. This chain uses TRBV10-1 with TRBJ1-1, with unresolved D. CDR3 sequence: CASSAVSSMNTEAFF. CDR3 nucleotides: TGCGCCAGCAGTGCAGTGTCCAGCATGAACACTGAAGCTTTCTTT.